The present T cell receptor beta chain was sequenced within a study of T cells in Graves' hyperthyroidism and ophthalmopathy. There were TCR beta CDR3 regions amplified from RNA transcripts. The primer set for the first-round RT-PCR of the TCR CDR3 was HTBI. TCRdb called the multiplex PCR reads again in MiXCR, with one record for every CDR3 protein. The sample lists 250,000 or so distinct CDR3 sequences, more than 14% occurring once. Hyperthyroidism, newly diagnosed and lasting under 2 months, affected patients aged 18 to 65. This clonotype was recorded at least ten times. The sample comprised blood. The source of this sequence is a woman between 35 and 50 years old with Graves' hyperthyroidism that later progressed to Graves' ophthalmopathy.

CDR3 coding DNA: TGTGCCAGCAGCTCCAGGGGGCTGACCGGGGAGCTGTTTTTT. This codes for CASSSRGLTGELFF. The chain recombines TRBV11-2 with TRBJ2-2; 8 bases map to TRBD1. CDR1 is SGHAT and CDR2 is FQNNGV in the germline V gene. This CDR3 has 14 residues. Losses at the gene ends were 4 bases for V and 5 bases for J; bases not matched to a gene: 3.